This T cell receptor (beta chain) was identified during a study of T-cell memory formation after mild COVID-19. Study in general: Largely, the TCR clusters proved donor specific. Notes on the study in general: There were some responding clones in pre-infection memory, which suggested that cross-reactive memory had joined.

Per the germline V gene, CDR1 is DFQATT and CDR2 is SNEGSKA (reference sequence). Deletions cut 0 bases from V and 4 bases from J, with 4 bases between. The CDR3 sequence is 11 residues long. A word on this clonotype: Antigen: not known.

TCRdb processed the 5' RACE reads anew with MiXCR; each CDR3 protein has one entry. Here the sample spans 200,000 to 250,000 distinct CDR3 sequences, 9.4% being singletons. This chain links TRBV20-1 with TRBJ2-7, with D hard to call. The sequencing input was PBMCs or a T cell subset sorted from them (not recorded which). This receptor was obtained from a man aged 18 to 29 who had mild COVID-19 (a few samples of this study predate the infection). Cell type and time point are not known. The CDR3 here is CSAREKYEQYV. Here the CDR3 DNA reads TGCAGTGCTAGAGAGAAATACGAGCAGTACGTC.